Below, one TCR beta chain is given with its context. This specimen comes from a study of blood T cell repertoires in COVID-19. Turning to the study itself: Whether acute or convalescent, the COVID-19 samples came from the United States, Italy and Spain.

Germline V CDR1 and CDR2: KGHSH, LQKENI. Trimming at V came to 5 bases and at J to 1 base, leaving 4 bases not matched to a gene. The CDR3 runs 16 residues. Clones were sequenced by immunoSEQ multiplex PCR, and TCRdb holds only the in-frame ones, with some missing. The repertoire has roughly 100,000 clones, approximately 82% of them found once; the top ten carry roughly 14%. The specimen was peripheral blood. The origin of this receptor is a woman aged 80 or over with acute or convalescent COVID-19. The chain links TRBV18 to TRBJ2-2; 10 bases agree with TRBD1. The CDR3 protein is CASSSTGGRNTGELFF. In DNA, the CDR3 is TGTGCCAGCTCATCGACAGGGGGCAGGAACACCGGGGAGCTGTTTTTT. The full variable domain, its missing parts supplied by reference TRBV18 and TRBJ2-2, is NAGVMQNPRHLVRRRGQEARLRCSPMKGHSHVYWYRQLPEEGLKFMVYLQKENIIDESGMPKERFSAEFPKEGPSILRIQQVVRGDSAAYFCASSSTGGRNTGELFFGEGSRLTVL.